These 29 T cell receptor beta chains originate from one sample sequenced in a study of T cells expressing NK-cell markers. TCRdb reprocessed the 5' RACE reads and keeps a single row for each CDR3 protein, giving no DNA. The ten most abundant clones cover approximately 0.41% of a sample with more than 250,000 distinct CDR3 sequences. The sequenced sample was blood T cells: a sorted CD56 or NKG2C T cell subset, CD4+ or CD8+ T cells, or bulk PBMC T cells (not recorded which). These receptor sequences come from a man younger than 30 in good health.

V gene TRBV20-1 combines with J gene TRBJ2-1; TCRdb selects TRBD2, and the lack of DNA leaves this call unchecked. CDR1 and CDR2 from the germline V gene are DFQATT and SNEGSKA (reference sequence). The CDR3 runs to 13 residues. The CDR3 here is CSARLAGGREQFF.

The chain has TRBV6-5 and TRBJ1-1. The germline V gene has CDR1 MNHEY and CDR2 SVGAGI. The CDR3 is made up of 16 amino acids. CDR3 residues: CASSYLPTGVNTEAFF.

The rearrangement links TRBV6-5 to TRBJ1-1. The CDR3 consists of 14 residues. From germline, CDR1 is MNHEY and CDR2 SVGAGI. CDR3: CASSYHGQNTEAFF.

The chain employs TRBV10-3 and TRBJ1-6; TCRdb's D gene call, TRBD1, goes unchecked for lack of DNA. Germline-derived CDR1 and CDR2 are ENHRY and SYGVKD. The CDR3 has 14 amino acids. This CDR3 reads CAIRSGTDNSPLHF.

The CDR3 sequence: CASSFPGLNTEAFF. The chain links TRBV5-6 to TRBJ1-1; absent DNA, TCRdb's TRBD1 call cannot be checked. This CDR3 has 14 amino acids. The germline CDR1 and CDR2 sequences are SGHDT and YYEEEE.

The chain uses TRBV10-3 and TRBJ2-6; checking the TCRdb D call of TRBD2 is not possible without DNA. The CDR3 has 16 residues. Germline CDR1 and CDR2: ENHRY and SYGVKD. CDR3 loop: CAIKAGTAIGANVLTF.

The chain couples TRBV20-1 to TRBJ2-1; TCRdb reports TRBD2, a call that lacks DNA to check it against. Germline CDR1 and CDR2: DFQATT and SNEGSKA (reference sequence). The CDR3 has 14 amino acids. The CDR3 loop is CSARGLAGVDEQFF.

The chain is built from TRBV30 and TRBJ2-7; as DNA is missing, the TRBD2 call by TCRdb cannot be tested. This CDR3 has 14 residues. CDR1 is GTSNPN and CDR2 is SVGIG in the germline V gene (reference sequence). CDR3 region: CAWTARARGSEQYF.

The chain has TRBV12-3 or TRBV12-4 and TRBJ2-1; TCRdb returns TRBD1, unconfirmable since there is no DNA. The CDR3 sequence is 16 residues long. The CDR3: CASSPRADSSYNEQFF.

V and J are TRBV12-3 or TRBV12-4 and TRBJ2-1; TCRdb names TRBD1, which stays unverified in the absence of DNA. This CDR3 comprises 16 residues. CDR3: CASSFVGGVSRNEQFF.

V and J are TRBV11-2 and TRBJ2-3; the TCRdb call, TRBD2, lacks DNA for checking. CDR1 is SGHAT and CDR2 is FQNNGV in the germline V gene. The CDR3 loop spans 16 amino acids. The CDR3 spells CASSRVGETITDTQYF.

The CDR3 region is CATQRGQETQYF. This chain uses TRBV12-3 or TRBV12-4 with TRBJ2-5; the TCRdb call, TRBD1, lacks DNA for checking. This CDR3 spans 12 amino acids.

The chain joins TRBV6-2 or TRBV6-3 to TRBJ2-2; no DNA is available, so the TRBD2 call from TCRdb remains unchecked. The germline V gene encodes CDR1 MNHEY and CDR2 SVGEGT. The CDR3 extends over 15 amino acids. The CDR3 reads CASRLAGLNTGELFF.

V usage is TRBV7-8 and J usage is TRBJ2-2; TCRdb's D call, TRBD2, is unchecked because there is no DNA. This CDR3 region has 19 residues. Germline assignment: CDR1 SGHVS and CDR2 FQNEAQ. The CDR3 sequence is CASSTRTSGRSTDTGELFF.

CDR3 in amino acids: CASSLGSYEQYF. This sequence joins TRBV12-3 or TRBV12-4 and TRBJ2-7. The CDR3 is made up of 12 amino acids.

The chain is built from TRBV10-3 and TRBJ1-2; the D call from TCRdb, TRBD1, cannot be confirmed without DNA. The CDR3 length is 12 residues. CDR1 and CDR2 (germline): ENHRY, SYGVKD. The CDR3: CATASGVYGYTF.

The chain uses TRBV5-4 and TRBJ2-2; TCRdb designates TRBD1, a call that cannot be tested without DNA. The germline gives CDR1 SGHNT, CDR2 YYREEE (reference sequence). This CDR3 is built from 14 residues. CDR3 loop: CASSTRGFTGELFF.

Here the CDR3 reads CASSAPLGGNYGYTF. The chain employs TRBV12-3 or TRBV12-4 and TRBJ1-2; with no DNA, the TCRdb D assignment of TRBD1 cannot be verified. The CDR3 loop spans 15 amino acids.

The chain employs TRBV12-3 or TRBV12-4 and TRBJ2-7; the TCRdb D gene call, TRBD2, has no DNA to confirm it. The CDR3 contains 16 residues. CDR3 loop: CASSFLVREGLYEQYF.

The V and J genes are TRBV28 and TRBJ1-1. Germline-derived CDR1 and CDR2 are MDHEN and SYDVKM. The CDR3 spans 12 residues. CDR3 protein: CASSVTSAEAFF.

This sequence joins TRBV5-1 and TRBJ1-4; the TCRdb D gene call, TRBD1, has no DNA to confirm it. This CDR3 contains 17 residues. Germline CDR1 and CDR2: SGHRS and YFSETQ. The CDR3 loop reads CASSLGIGGTTNEKLFF.

The rearrangement links TRBV12-3 or TRBV12-4 to TRBJ2-1. CDR3 length equals 15 residues. CDR3 protein: CASSSGRISYNEQFF.

V is TRBV5-6 and J is TRBJ2-1; TCRdb names TRBD1, which stays unverified in the absence of DNA. This CDR3 spans 14 amino acids. CDR1 and CDR2 (germline): SGHDT, YYEEEE. This chain's CDR3 is CASSPGHRYNEQFF.

The V call is TRBV20-1, the J call TRBJ2-7; as DNA is missing, the TRBD2 call by TCRdb cannot be tested. The germline V gene encodes CDR1 DFQATT and CDR2 SNEGSKA (reference sequence). The length of the CDR3 is 15 residues. The CDR3: CSARLAGVVSYEQYF.

The V gene is TRBV5-6, the J gene TRBJ1-4; TCRdb selects TRBD1, and the lack of DNA leaves this call unchecked. The germline gives CDR1 SGHDT, CDR2 YYEEEE. CDR3 length: 14 residues. CDR3 residues: CASRKTGFGEKLFF. Supplemented by reference TRBV5-6 and TRBJ1-4, the full variable domain reads DAGVTQSPTHLIKTRGQQVTLRCSPKSGHDTVSWYQQALGQGPQFIFQYYEEEERQRGNFPDRFSGHQFPNYSSELNVNALLLGDSALYLCASRKTGFGEKLFFGSGTQLSVL.

This chain uses TRBV7-2 with TRBJ2-3; TCRdb reports TRBD2, a call that lacks DNA to check it against. Germline V lookup: CDR1 SGHTA, CDR2 FQGNSA. The CDR3 extends over 17 amino acids. CDR3 amino acids: CASSLVSSGRHTDTQYF.

The chain is built from TRBV29-1 and TRBJ1-1. Germline V gene lookup returns CDR1 SQVTM and CDR2 ANQGSEA. The CDR3 is 13 amino acids. CDR3 in amino acids: CSVVVGQRTEAFF.

V gene TRBV18 combines with J gene TRBJ2-1; absent DNA, TCRdb's TRBD2 call cannot be checked. The CDR3 covers 18 residues. Per germline, CDR1 KGHSH and CDR2 LQKENI. The CDR3 is CASSPLPTSRVGNGEQFF.

The V and J genes are TRBV7-8 and TRBJ2-7; there is no DNA to check the TCRdb D call of TRBD1. CDR3 size: 14 residues. Germline CDR1 and CDR2: SGHVS and FQNEAQ. The CDR3 sequence is CASSLDRQSYEQYF.